Presented here are 30 T cell receptor beta chains from one specimen sequenced in a study of shared clonotypes between healthy human individuals. Libraries were prepared by immunoSEQ multiplex PCR; TCRdb keeps only in-frame clonotypes and omits some of them. The sample comprises about half a million clones, 75% to 85% of which are singletons, and approximately 13% rests with the top ten. Sequencing input: PBMCs. The source is a middle-aged woman in good health. Some clones in this sample may be carry-over from other donors' samples.

The chain links TRBV28 to TRBJ2-2; TRBD1 matches 7 bases. The CDR3 has 17 residues. V lost 5 bases and J lost 3; bases outside the gene matches: 12. Germline loops: CDR1 MDHEN, CDR2 SYDVKM. This chain's CDR3 is CASSRNPRQGYTGELFF. The CDR3 bases are TGTGCCAGCAGTCGTAACCCCCGACAGGGTTACACCGGGGAGCTGTTTTTT.

V usage is TRBV28 and J usage is TRBJ2-7; TRBD1 matches at 8 bases. The length of the CDR3 is 13 residues. Looked up from germline, CDR1 is MDHEN and CDR2 is SYDVKM. The V segment lost 8 bases and the J segment 3 bases; nucleotides outside the gene matches: 6. In DNA, the CDR3 is TGTGCCAGCCGGGACAGGCTCTTCTACGAGCAGTACTTC. It encodes CASRDRLFYEQYF. Full variable domain (remainder filled in from reference TRBV28 and TRBJ2-7): DVKVTQSSRYLVKRTGEKVFLECVQDMDHENMFWYRQDPGLGLRLIYFSYDVKMKEKGDIPEGYSVSREKKERFSLILESASTNQTSMYLCASRDRLFYEQYFGPGTRLTVT.

The chain joins TRBV19 to TRBJ2-7; the match to TRBD2 covers 10 bases. This CDR3 contains 18 residues. Germline loops: CDR1 LNHDA, CDR2 SQIVND (reference sequence). V trimming: 3 bases; J trimming: 4 bases; junction bases outside the gene matches: 15. CDR3 residues: CASSIASGRWAGGYEQYF. The CDR3 nucleotides are TGTGCCAGTAGTATTGCTAGCGGGAGATGGGCCGGTGGGTACGAGCAGTACTTC.

The rearrangement links TRBV18 to TRBJ1-4; D is unclear. Looked up from germline, CDR1 is KGHSH and CDR2 is LQKENI. V was cut by 3 bases and J by 8 bases, with 13 bases left in between. This CDR3 is 14 amino acids long. The chain's CDR3 is CASSPTPRGEKLFF. CDR3 nucleotides: TGTGCCAGCTCACCCACCCCGCGCGGGGAAAAACTGTTTTTT. Based on the CDR3 plus reference TRBV18 and TRBJ1-4, the full variable domain is NAGVMQNPRHLVRRRGQEARLRCSPMKGHSHVYWYRQLPEEGLKFMVYLQKENIIDESGMPKERFSAEFPKEGPSILRIQQVVRGDSAAYFCASSPTPRGEKLFFGSGTQLSVL.

This clone was recorded at least ten times. The rearrangement joins TRBV10-2 to TRBJ2-7; D remains ambiguous. CDR1 is WSHSY, CDR2 SAAADI, per germline. There are 13 residues in the CDR3. Trimming stripped 4 bases from V and 2 bases from J, with 9 bases between. The CDR3 bases are TGCGCCAGCAGTGGGGCAGAAACCTACGAGCAGTACTTC. Translated: CASSGAETYEQYF.

The chain recombines TRBV7-9 with TRBJ1-2; tentative D call: TRBD1 (6 bases). The V and J ends lost 6 bases and 6 bases respectively, with 14 bases between them. Germline lookup yields CDR1 SEHNR and CDR2 FQNEAQ (reference sequence). The CDR3 is made up of 13 amino acids. CDR3 in amino acids: CASSSTGLDGYTF. For the CDR3, the DNA is TGTGCCAGCAGTAGCACAGGGTTGGATGGCTACACCTTC.

The chain combines TRBV28 with TRBJ2-5; 8 bases agree with TRBD1. CDR3 size: 15 residues. Losses at the gene ends were 5 bases for V and 4 bases for J; bases not matched to a gene: 9. The germline V gene encodes CDR1 MDHEN and CDR2 SYDVKM. The CDR3 DNA reads TGTGCCAGCAGTATCGGACAGGGAAAGGGAGAGACCCAGTACTTC. Its translation: CASSIGQGKGETQYF.

The J gene is TRBJ2-1, the V gene TRBV20-1; possible D gene TRBD1, 5 bases. Germline V gene sequence: CDR1 DFQATT, CDR2 SNEGSKA (reference sequence). The germline V and J ends were trimmed by 6 bases and 8 bases, with 11 bases remaining between them. This CDR3 has 11 residues. The CDR3: CSAGLTYEQFF. DNA for the CDR3: TGCAGTGCGGGGCTGACTTATGAGCAGTTCTTC.

The V call is TRBV9, the J call TRBJ2-6; 8 bases are shared with TRBD1. This CDR3 has 17 residues. CDR1 SGDLS and CDR2 YYNGEE come from the germline V gene. With 4 bases clipped from V and 0 bases from J, the junction kept 6 bases outside the gene matches. Here the CDR3 reads CASSPRTGNSGANVLTF. The CDR3 DNA follows: TGTGCCAGCAGCCCTCGGACAGGGAACTCTGGGGCCAACGTCCTGACTTTC.

The rearrangement links TRBV9 to TRBJ2-7; possibly TRBD2 for D (6 bases). CDR3 length: 13 amino acids. V lost 6 bases, J lost 9 bases, and 19 bases lay in between. Germline assignment: CDR1 SGDLS and CDR2 YYNGEE. CDR3 in DNA: TGTGCCAGCACCCCTATGATTGGAGGGGCGCAGTACTTC. Its translation is CASTPMIGGAQYF.

V is TRBV20-1 and J is TRBJ1-1; no reliable D call. The CDR3 is made up of 11 amino acids. Trimming pared 6 bases from V and 5 bases from J, leaving 10 bases between. Germline V gene data show CDR1 as DFQATT and CDR2 as SNEGSKA (reference sequence). CDR3 sequence: CSAPSATEAFF. CDR3 nucleotides: TGCAGTGCCCCCTCTGCAACTGAAGCTTTCTTT.

The chain couples TRBV5-1 to TRBJ1-4; 8 bases align to TRBD1. This CDR3 is 14 amino acids long. Germline V gives CDR1 SGHRS, CDR2 YFSETQ. J gave up 6 bases and V 3 bases, and 4 bases lay outside the gene matches. The CDR3 reads CASSWTGSDEKLFF. The CDR3 DNA reads as TGCGCCAGCAGCTGGACAGGGAGTGATGAAAAACTGTTTTTT.

This chain joins TRBV7-9 and TRBJ2-7; D gene unclear. V was cut by 0 bases and J by 0 bases, with 6 bases left in between. Germline lookup yields CDR1 SEHNR and CDR2 FQNEAQ (reference sequence). The CDR3 length is 14 residues. CDR3 sequence: CASSLAGSSYEQYF. The CDR3 coding sequence is TGTGCCAGCAGCTTAGCAGGAAGCTCCTACGAGCAGTACTTC.

This clone was detected only a few times. The genes are TRBV5-6 and TRBJ1-2; 7 bases are a match to TRBD1. The CDR3 is 13 residues long. Germline assignment: CDR1 SGHDT and CDR2 YYEEEE. Losses at the gene ends were 1 base for V and 7 bases for J; bases not matched to a gene: 4. CDR3 protein: CASSLWQGGGYTF. In DNA form, the CDR3 reads TGTGCCAGCAGCTTGTGGCAGGGGGGTGGCTACACCTTC.

This clone appeared once. The chain recombines TRBV5-6 with TRBJ2-7, with TRBD2 identical over 7 bases. Germline V gene lookup returns CDR1 SGHDT and CDR2 YYEEEE. The ends lost 8 bases at V and 6 bases at J; junction bases unmatched: 14. This CDR3 spans 14 amino acids. The CDR3 reads CASTRLAGEAEQYF. The CDR3 DNA reads TGTGCCAGTACCCGACTGGCGGGAGAGGCCGAGCAGTACTTC.

The chain has TRBV2 and TRBJ2-5; 13 nucleotides align to TRBD2. V dropped 4 bases and J dropped 1; count of bases not matched to a gene: 6. The CDR3 loop spans 17 amino acids. Germline CDR1 SNHLY, CDR2 FYNNEI. The CDR3 bases are TGTGCCAGCAGTGTCGGACTAGCGGGAGAGGGCCAAGAGACCCAGTACTTC. This translates into CASSVGLAGEGQETQYF.

As for this clone: The sample holds other DNA sequences that translate to the same CDR3. This chain connects TRBV5-1 to TRBJ2-5; tentatively, D is TRBD2 (6 bases). This CDR3 is built from 13 residues. V was shortened by 2 bases and J by 4 bases, with 9 bases between the two germline ends. The V gene's germline CDR1 is SGHRS and CDR2 YFSETQ. CDR3 residues: CASSFGGRETQYF. Here the CDR3 DNA reads TGCGCCAGCAGCTTCGGGGGTAGAGAGACCCAGTACTTC.

The chain links TRBV15 to TRBJ1-3; weak D call: TRBD1 (5 bases). From germline, CDR1 is LNHNV and CDR2 YYDKDF (reference sequence). The CDR3 totals 16 residues. V gave up 0 bases and J gave up 0 bases, with 9 bases separating them. CDR3 sequence (DNA): TGTGCCACCAGCAGAGATCGGGGCAACTCTGGAAACACCATATATTTT. This translates into CATSRDRGNSGNTIYF. The full variable domain, completed using reference TRBV15 and TRBJ1-3, is DAMVIQNPRYQVTQFGKPVTLSCSQTLNHNVMYWYQQKSSQAPKLLFHYYDKDFNNEADTPDNFQSRRPNTSFCFLDIRSPGLGDTAMYLCATSRDRGNSGNTIYFGEGSWLTVV.

About this clone itself: Other DNA sequences in this sample translate to the same CDR3. This chain uses TRBV5-4 with TRBJ2-5, with unresolved D. V was trimmed by 0 bases and J by 5 bases, leaving 8 bases between them. CDR1 and CDR2 (germline): SGHNT, YYREEE (reference sequence). CDR3 length: 13 amino acids. CDR3 amino acids: CASSLEGAETQYF. CDR3 bases: TGTGCCAGCAGCTTGGAGGGCGCGGAGACCCAGTACTTC.

The rearrangement joins TRBV6-1 to TRBJ2-5, with D tentatively TRBD1 (7 bases). This CDR3 spans 14 amino acids. Per the germline V gene, CDR1 is MNHNS and CDR2 is SASEGT. V was shortened by 7 bases and J by 5 bases, with 17 bases between the two germline ends. The CDR3 DNA sequence: TGTGCCAGCATGAGACAGGGAGGTTTGGAGACCCAGTACTTC. Amino acid sequence: CASMRQGGLETQYF.

The chain combines TRBV28 with TRBJ2-3; D may be TRBD2 (6 bases). The length of the CDR3 is 14 residues. Germline V gene lookup returns CDR1 MDHEN and CDR2 SYDVKM. The V end lost 5 bases, the J end lost 11 bases, and 20 bases lay between the germline ends. CDR3 in amino acids: CASSLGLPENKQYF. The DNA for the CDR3 is TGTGCCAGCAGTCTGGGACTGCCGGAGAATAAGCAGTATTTT.

This clone occurred once. The chain uses TRBV11-2 and TRBJ1-6; D ambiguous. Germline lookup yields CDR1 SGHAT and CDR2 FQNNGV. The CDR3 has 16 amino acids. Trimming left V 0 bases short and J 10 bases short, with 16 bases between. The CDR3 loop reads CASSLERGGLGSPLHF. The CDR3 DNA reads as TGTGCCAGCAGCTTAGAGCGTGGAGGGCTAGGGTCACCCCTCCACTTT.

The chain is built from TRBV18 and TRBJ1-2, with 11 bases matching TRBD1. CDR1 is KGHSH, CDR2 LQKENI, per germline. This CDR3 region has 18 residues. With 3 bases clipped from V and 2 bases from J, the junction kept 11 bases outside the gene matches. The CDR3 is CASSPDRGHISSNYGYTF. CDR3 DNA sequence: TGTGCCAGCTCACCGGACAGGGGGCACATCAGTTCCAACTATGGCTACACCTTC.

The rearrangement joins TRBV5-5 to TRBJ1-1; TRBD1 might be the D (6 bases). The V end was cut by 4 bases, the J end by 4 bases, with 17 bases between. The CDR3 is 15 residues long. Germline values: CDR1 SGHKS, CDR2 YYEKEE (reference sequence). For the CDR3, the DNA is TGTGCCAGCAGCCAAATACAGGGCGGGGGCACTGAAGCTTTCTTT. The encoded protein is CASSQIQGGGTEAFF.

The rearrangement links TRBV6-1 to TRBJ1-1; a possible D gene is TRBD1 (5 bases). Trimming cost V 6 bases and J 1 base, with 9 bases left between them. The germline gives CDR1 MNHNS, CDR2 SASEGT. This CDR3 spans 13 amino acids. CDR3 region: CASRDTGNTEAFF. The CDR3 region has the DNA TGTGCCAGCAGAGACACAGGGAACACTGAAGCTTTCTTT.

The chain employs TRBV27 and TRBJ1-6; D ambiguous. In germline, CDR1 is MNHEY, CDR2 SMNVEV (reference sequence). With 4 bases removed from V and 9 bases from J, the gap between germline ends came to 13 bases. This CDR3 has 14 residues. CDR3 loop: CASSYARRGSPLHF. Written as DNA, the CDR3 is TGTGCCAGCAGTTACGCACGGAGAGGTTCACCCCTCCACTTT.

The rearrangement uses TRBV28 and TRBJ2-7; D possibly corresponds to TRBD1 (6 bases). Germline V gives CDR1 MDHEN, CDR2 SYDVKM. The CDR3 has 12 amino acids. Between the trimmed V and J ends, which lost 8 bases and 3 bases, there was a span of 11 bases. CDR3 amino acids: CASRQGNYEQYF. In DNA form, the CDR3 reads TGTGCCAGCCGCCAGGGGAACTACGAGCAGTACTTC.

The rearrangement joins TRBV28 to TRBJ2-5, with D maybe TRBD1 (5 bases). Germline V CDR1 and CDR2: MDHEN, SYDVKM. The CDR3 is made up of 14 amino acids. V was cut by 3 bases and J by 5 bases, with 13 bases left in between. The CDR3 DNA follows: TGTGCCAGCAGTTTTAGTCAGGGCGTCGAGACCCAGTACTTC. Its translation is CASSFSQGVETQYF.

The chain's CDR3 is CASSAGTGLNQPQHF. CDR3 coding DNA: TGTGCCAGCAGCGCTGGGACAGGACTCAATCAGCCCCAGCATTTT. The V call is TRBV9, the J call TRBJ1-5; 8 bases fit TRBD1. Germline V gives CDR1 SGDLS, CDR2 YYNGEE. J gave up 3 bases and V 3 bases, and 5 bases lay outside the gene matches. This CDR3 contains 15 residues.

Points on this clone: Other DNA sequences of this sample code for an identical CDR3. CDR3 amino acids: CASSPGSQETQYF. The CDR3 DNA reads as TGTGCCAGCAGCCCCGGCTCGCAAGAGACCCAGTACTTC. The chain combines TRBV7-3 with TRBJ2-5; no clear D. V shed 5 bases and J shed 2 bases, with 9 bases lying between them. Germline CDR1 is SGHTA and CDR2 is FQGTGA. This CDR3 region has 13 residues.